A selection of T cell receptor beta chains follows, all from one sample in a study of Ad26.COV2.S vaccination and SARS-CoV-2 variants. This table comes from immunoSEQ multiplex PCR, and its TCRdb copy is limited to in-frame clones, with some not included. The sample lists about 680,000 clones, more than 80% occurring once. This specimen consisted of peripheral blood, obtained in a trial of Ad26.COV2.S vaccine versus placebo. These receptors were taken from a person aged 18-60 years who received the Ad26.COV2.S COVID-19 vaccine or a placebo. CDR3s include the opening cysteine and the closing phenylalanine or tryptophan. The order of the fields is clone size, V gene, J gene, D gene, CDR3 protein, CDR3 DNA. D genes are given only for firm matches. The listing skips clone size in some rows; elsewhere it reads once, few, many or a size class.

>-|TRBV7-8|TRBJ2-1|-
CASRAENEQFF
TGTGCCAGCAGAGCAGAAAATGAGCAGTTCTTC
>-|TRBV6-6|TRBJ2-7|TRBD1
CASSRTGGASSYEQYF
TGTGCCAGCAGTCGTACAGGGGGTGCCTCCTCCTACGAGCAGTACTTC
>-|TRBV5-1|TRBJ2-3|-
CASMGQGMINTQYF
TGCGCCAGCATGGGGCAGGGAATGATAAATACGCAGTATTTT
>few|TRBV7-6|TRBJ2-6|-
CASSRDPGSGANVLTF
TGTGCCAGCAGCAGAGATCCGGGCTCTGGGGCCAACGTCCTGACTTTC
>-|TRBV7-3|TRBJ2-5|TRBD1
CASSFQAGGGETQYF
TGTGCCAGCAGTTTTCAGGCAGGGGGCGGAGAGACCCAGTACTTC
>-|TRBV6-5|TRBJ2-1|TRBD1
CASRRTDRAYNEQFF
TGTGCCAGCAGGCGAACCGACAGGGCATACAATGAGCAGTTCTTC
>-|TRBV7-9|TRBJ2-5|-
CASSLVETQYF
TGTGCCAGCAGCTTAGTCGAGACCCAGTACTTC
>-|TRBV6-5|TRBJ1-6|-
CASSYSRRSNSPLHF
TGTGCCAGCAGTTACTCCCGTCGCTCCAATTCACCCCTCCACTTT
>-|TRBV9|TRBJ2-1|-
CASRRDGEQFF
TGTGCCAGCAGGCGAGACGGGGAGCAGTTCTTC
>-|TRBV6-2/TRBV6-3|TRBJ1-5|-
CASSRGGNQPQHF
TGTGCCAGCAGTAGAGGGGGCAATCAGCCCCAGCATTTT
>-|TRBV5-1|TRBJ1-2|-
CASSSGQPNYGYTF
TGCGCCAGCAGCTCCGGACAGCCTAACTATGGCTACACCTTC
>-|TRBV6-2/TRBV6-3|TRBJ2-1|-
CASSLPGRLEQFF
TGTGCCAGCAGTTTACCCGGGAGACTTGAGCAGTTCTTC
>-|TRBV18|TRBJ2-7|-
CASSPRGPPYEQYF
TGTGCCAGCTCACCACGGGGGCCCCCCTACGAGCAGTACTTC
>few|TRBV30|TRBJ1-6|-
CAWKGDSYNSPLHF
TGTGCCTGGAAGGGTGACTCCTATAATTCACCCCTCCACTTT
>-|TRBV5-1|TRBJ2-7|-
CASSYYGSYEQYF
TGCGCCAGCAGTTATTACGGATCCTACGAGCAGTACTTC
>-|TRBV14|TRBJ2-5|TRBD2
CASSQVGGLLETQYF
TGTGCCAGCAGCCAAGTGGGAGGGCTTTTGGAGACCCAGTACTTC
>once|TRBV7-9|TRBJ1-5|TRBD1
CASSADRAGSNQPQHF
TGTGCCAGCAGCGCCGACAGGGCGGGGAGCAATCAGCCCCAGCATTTT
>-|TRBV6-6|TRBJ2-1|TRBD1
CASSVQGSQYNEQFF
TGTGCCAGCAGTGTACAGGGGAGTCAGTACAATGAGCAGTTCTTC
>-|TRBV3-1/TRBV3-2|TRBJ1-4|TRBD1
CASSQGQGIPKKLFF
TGTGCCAGCAGCCAAGGACAGGGGATTCCGAAAAAACTGTTTTTT
>-|TRBV5-1|TRBJ1-1|-
CASSLVPRFDSEAFF
TGCGCCAGCAGCTTGGTCCCCCGCTTTGACAGTGAAGCTTTCTTT
>-|TRBV5-5|TRBJ2-1|-
CASSLSLGANEQFF
TGTGCCAGCAGCTTGTCTCTGGGGGCCAATGAGCAGTTCTTC
>-|TRBV15|TRBJ1-2|-
CATSRDSWEYTF
TGTGCCACCAGCAGAGATTCGTGGGAGTACACCTTC
>-|TRBV6-2/TRBV6-3|TRBJ1-5|TRBD1
CASSPGQASNQPQHF
TGTGCCAGCAGTCCGGGACAGGCCAGTAATCAGCCCCAGCATTTT
>-|TRBV29-1|TRBJ1-4|-
CSVGTGSTNEKLFF
TGCAGCGTCGGAACAGGGTCAACTAATGAAAAACTGTTTTTT
>-|TRBV2|TRBJ2-1|-
CASIPTASSYNEQFF
TGTGCCAGCATCCCGACGGCTAGCTCCTACAATGAGCAGTTCTTC
>-|TRBV18|TRBJ2-7|-
CASSPYSGGVVGEQYF
TGTGCCAGCTCACCATATTCTGGGGGAGTGGTGGGCGAGCAGTACTTC
>-|TRBV18|TRBJ1-4|-
CASSPPRGAVGEKLFF
TGTGCCAGCTCACCACCCCGTGGGGCGGTGGGTGAAAAACTGTTTTTT
>-|TRBV11-2|TRBJ1-1|-
CASSLLENTEAFF
TGTGCCAGCAGCTTACTTGAAAACACTGAAGCTTTCTTT
>-|TRBV6-2/TRBV6-3|TRBJ1-1|-
CASSYDGNTEAFF
TGTGCCAGCAGTTACGACGGGAACACTGAAGCTTTCTTT
>-|TRBV30|TRBJ2-7|-
CASHREQVREQYF
TGTGCCAGCCACCGGGAGCAGGTCCGGGAGCAGTACTTC
>-|TRBV6-5|TRBJ2-7|TRBD2
CASSYSRTSGSYEQYF
TGTGCCAGCAGTTACTCTCGGACTAGCGGGAGCTACGAGCAGTACTTC
>few|TRBV5-1|TRBJ2-1|TRBD2
CASRTGTSGRNNEQFF
TGCGCCAGCAGAACCGGGACTAGCGGGAGGAACAATGAGCAGTTCTTC
>-|TRBV3-1/TRBV3-2|TRBJ2-3|TRBD2
CASSQDRGTSGRWAQYF
TGTGCCAGCAGCCAAGATAGGGGGACTAGCGGGAGATGGGCGCAGTATTTT
>once|TRBV20-1|TRBJ1-2|-
CSASPQAGYTF
TGCAGTGCTAGTCCGCAGGCTGGCTACACCTTC
>-|TRBV7-8|TRBJ2-7|-
CASSLRPVYEQYF
TGTGCCAGCAGCTTACGTCCGGTGTACGAGCAGTACTTC
>-|TRBV18|TRBJ2-7|TRBD1
CASSRGQTEQYF
TGTGCCAGCTCACGGGGACAGACAGAGCAGTACTTC
>-|TRBV7-9|TRBJ1-5|-
CASSPGVRGNQPQHF
TGTGCCAGCAGCCCGGGGGTAAGGGGTAATCAGCCCCAGCATTTT
>-|TRBV5-4|TRBJ2-5|-
CASSLGRVGGQETQYF
TGTGCCAGCAGCTTGGGCCGGGTGGGGGGTCAAGAGACCCAGTACTTC
>-|TRBV24-1|TRBJ2-5|TRBD2
CATSVIGTSGDHRKTQYF
TGTGCCACCAGTGTTATCGGGACTAGCGGGGATCATCGGAAGACCCAGTACTTC
>-|TRBV27|TRBJ2-7|TRBD2
CATWTSEGHEQYF
TGTGCCACCTGGACTAGCGAGGGACACGAGCAGTACTTC
>-|TRBV4-3|TRBJ1-2|-
CASSQEHSLTEYLANYGYTF
TGCGCCAGCAGCCAAGAACACTCCCTGACAGAGTACCTAGCTAACTATGGCTACACCTTC
>-|TRBV30|TRBJ1-5|-
CAWSTQGLQPQHF
TGTGCCTGGAGTACACAGGGCCTTCAGCCCCAGCATTTT
>once|TRBV5-1|TRBJ2-1|-
CASSPLGVQIYNEQFF
TGCGCCAGCAGCCCCCTGGGGGTTCAGATCTACAATGAGCAGTTCTTC
>-|TRBV19|TRBJ2-1|TRBD2
CASRGLASGDEQFF
TGTGCCAGTAGGGGACTAGCATCCGGGGATGAGCAGTTCTTC
>-|TRBV24-1|TRBJ2-3|TRBD1
CATSDSAGGTQYF
TGTGCCACCAGTGATTCCGCAGGGGGCACGCAGTATTTT
>-|TRBV3-1/TRBV3-2|TRBJ1-5|TRBD1
CASSQGQGGNQPQHF
TGTGCCAGCAGCCAAGGACAGGGTGGCAATCAGCCCCAGCATTTT
>-|TRBV2|TRBJ1-5|TRBD1
CASSPGGDPQPQHF
TGTGCCAGCAGTCCAGGGGGCGACCCACAACCCCAGCATTTT